The clone carrying this T cell receptor (beta chain) was seen a handful of times. The data stem from a study of response to subunit inactivated influenza vaccine. Germline V CDR1 and CDR2: LNHDA, SQIVND (reference sequence). The J segment lost 3 bases and the V segment lost 5 bases, leaving 4 bases of the junction unmatched. CDR3 length: 13 amino acids. TCRdb redid the calling of the RT-PCR reads with MiXCR, one entry per CDR3 protein. The data hold about 650,000 distinct CDR3 sequences, with roughly 15% observed a single time. The TCR was taken from a man aged 50-60 years who received an inactivated influenza vaccine. The J gene is TRBJ2-7, the V gene TRBV19; 7 nucleotides align to TRBD1. Sequences were derived from PBMCs from blood, sampled less than 15 days before vaccination. The CDR3 is CASSVRQGYEQYF. CDR3 nucleotide sequence: TGTGCCAGTAGTGTCCGACAGGGCTACGAGCAGTACTTC.